These T cell receptor beta chains were read from a single sample in a study of T cells after yellow fever vaccination. TCRdb itself ran the 5' RACE reads through MiXCR, one entry per CDR3 protein. The sample comprises around 600,000 distinct CDR3 sequences, more than 9% of which are singletons, and under 15% rests with the top ten. Specimen: PBMCs, collected on the day of the yellow fever booster vaccination. The receptors come from a man younger than 40 who received the YFV17D yellow fever vaccine. Both conserved end residues are part of each CDR3. The D gene is left open where the match is weak. Clone size is stated in some rows and not others, as once, few, many or a class when expanded.

V	size	J	D	DNA	CDR3
TRBV12-3/TRBV12-4	-	TRBJ1-2	-	TGTGCCAGCAGTCTCGCAGAGGGGGAGATTAGCACCTTC	CASSLAEGEISTF
TRBV4-2	-	TRBJ2-7	TRBD2	TGTGCCAGCAGCCCGAGTAGCGGGTTCGCAGGCGAGCAGTACTTC	CASSPSSGFAGEQYF
TRBV30	few	TRBJ1-2	TRBD1	TGTGCCTGGATGGGGTTAGGGGGCGTTTTCTATGGCTACACCTTC	CAWMGLGGVFYGYTF
TRBV20-1	-	TRBJ1-2	-	TGCAGTGCTGATCCGGCCCGGGCAGGGTACTACACCTTC	CSADPARAGYYTF
TRBV6-2/TRBV6-3	-	TRBJ2-7	-	TGTGCCAGCAGTTACTCGATCTTCTACGAGCAGTACTTC	CASSYSIFYEQYF
TRBV20-1	-	TRBJ1-5	-	TGCAGTGCTATAACCCCGGGGCAGGGGAATCAGCCCCAGCATTTT	CSAITPGQGNQPQHF
TRBV6-1	-	TRBJ2-2	-	TGTGCCAGCAGTCCCAAGCAGGGAGGATCGATCGGGGAGCTGTTTTTT	CASSPKQGGSIGELFF
TRBV5-5	many	TRBJ2-5	TRBD1	TGTGCCAGCAGCGAACCAGGGGGACCGGAGACCCAGTACTTC	CASSEPGGPETQYF
TRBV20-1	-	TRBJ2-1	-	TGCAGTGCTAGAGATTGGGATGAGCAGTTCTTC	CSARDWDEQFF
TRBV11-2	-	TRBJ1-1	TRBD1	TGTGCCAGCAGCGACAGGGGGGTGAACACTGAAGCTTTCTTT	CASSDRGVNTEAFF
TRBV20-1	-	TRBJ2-1	TRBD1	TGCAGTGCGACCGACAGGGTTGGGTACAATGAGCAGTTCTTC	CSATDRVGYNEQFF
TRBV6-1	-	TRBJ1-5	-	TGTGCCAGCGCAATAGATAGGTCGGGACAGCCCCAGCATTTT	CASAIDRSGQPQHF
TRBV29-1	-	TRBJ1-4	-	TGCAGCGTTGAAGATCAATCGGGGGGAAAACTGTTTTTT	CSVEDQSGGKLFF
TRBV6-5	-	TRBJ2-1	TRBD1	TGTGCCAGCAGTTTCCTCGGACAGGGGTGGAATGAGCAGTTCTTC	CASSFLGQGWNEQFF